This paragraph reports one T cell receptor beta chain. Antigen specificity is unknown. This sample is drawn from a study of T-cell memory formation after mild COVID-19. The overall study: Clusters of TCRs were largely donor specific. Study outcomes and limitations: Mainly CM and EM harbored the contracting CD4+ clones; mainly EMRA harbored the CD8+ ones.

Germline V gene data show CDR1 as SEHNR and CDR2 as FQNEAQ (reference sequence). This CDR3 contains 14 residues. The V gene end was trimmed by 2 bases and the J gene end by 4 bases; junction bases not matched to a gene: 4. TCRdb itself ran the 5' RACE reads through MiXCR, one entry per CDR3 protein. Of 350,000 to 550,000 distinct CDR3 sequences detected, around 17% appear once; the ten largest clones hold 20% to 25%. J is TRBJ2-5 and V is TRBV7-9; 7 bases agree with TRBD1. This receptor was identified in a man aged 18 to 30 who had mild COVID-19 (a few samples of this study predate the infection). Cell type and time point are not known. Sequenced input: PBMCs or a T cell subset sorted from them (not recorded which). This chain's CDR3 is CASSLPGDRETQYF. CDR3 coding DNA: TGTGCCAGCAGCTTACCAGGGGACAGAGAGACCCAGTACTTC.